This entry concerns a single T cell receptor (beta chain). The antigen is undetermined. From RNA transcripts, TCR beta CDR3 regions were amplified. A first-round RT-PCR of the TCR CDR3 used the HTBI primer set. TCRdb processed the multiplex PCR reads anew with MiXCR; each CDR3 protein has one entry. The data contain roughly 61,000 distinct CDR3 sequences, roughly 50% of them singletons. Germline CDR1 is MRHNA and CDR2 is SNTAGT. V was pared by 4 bases and J by 0 bases, with 3 bases of the junction left unmatched. This CDR3 spans 16 amino acids. Exclusion of a patient resulted from uncontrolled infection, other autoimmune disease, pregnancy or lactation. The sample originates from a study of T cells in Graves' hyperthyroidism and ophthalmopathy. Findings and caveats of the study: Peripheral blood also featured most of the thyroid clonotypes expanded above 0.001.

The sample consisted of blood. The TCR originated in a woman between 55 and 75 years old with Graves' ophthalmopathy. The V gene is TRBV6-4, the J gene TRBJ1-6, with 7 positions matching TRBD1. The DNA of the CDR3 is TGTGCCAGCAGTGGACAGGGAAGCTCCTATAATTCACCCCTCCACTTT. Its protein is CASSGQGSSYNSPLHF.